A single sample is the source of the 30 T cell receptor beta chains below, sequenced in a study of PD-L1 blockade in urothelial cancer. Documented time point: pretreatment peripheral blood. TCRdb's copy holds only in-frame clones and misses some; the assay was immunoSEQ multiplex PCR. The sample has around 82,000 clones, 65% to 85% seen once. Sequenced here: PBMCs, sampled around atezolizumab (anti-PD-L1) treatment. These receptors came from a man aged 55 to 70 with urothelial cancer.

This clone has more than one count but fewer than ten. For the CDR3, the DNA is TGTGCCTGGAGTCCTTGGACAGGGGGCGAGGTGTTTTTT. Translating it yields CAWSPWTGGEVFF. This rearrangement joins TRBV30 to TRBJ1-4, with 11 positions matching TRBD1. From germline, CDR1 is GTSNPN and CDR2 SVGIG (reference sequence). The CDR3 loop spans 13 amino acids. The V gene end was trimmed by 2 bases and the J gene end by 15 bases; junction bases not matched to a gene: 8.

Only one count was recorded for this clone. This chain uses TRBV5-1 with TRBJ1-2; 10 bases map to TRBD1. Germline V gene data show CDR1 as SGHRS and CDR2 as YFSETQ. The CDR3 totals 13 residues. V dropped 3 bases and J dropped 7; count of bases not matched to a gene: 3. Written as DNA, the CDR3 is TGCGCCAGCAGCTGGGACAGGGGCGGTGGCTACACCTTC. It translates to CASSWDRGGGYTF.

CDR3 protein: CASSPRGAGISTDTQYF. Written as DNA, the CDR3 is TGTGCCAGCAGTCCCCGAGGAGCGGGGATTAGCACAGATACGCAGTATTTT. The J gene is TRBJ2-3, the V gene TRBV27; TRBD2 aligns across 7 bases. In germline, CDR1 is MNHEY, CDR2 SMNVEV (reference sequence). The CDR3 is 17 amino acids. J gave up 0 bases and V 5 bases, and 11 bases lay outside the gene matches.

The J gene is TRBJ1-1, the V gene TRBV5-5; D not certain. V was trimmed by 0 bases and J by 1 base, leaving 4 bases between them. CDR1 SGHKS and CDR2 YYEKEE come from the germline V gene (reference sequence). The CDR3 has 13 residues. CDR3 protein: CASSLGGNTEAFF. CDR3 coding DNA: TGTGCCAGCAGCTTGGGCGGGAACACTGAAGCTTTCTTT.

The genes are TRBV6-5 and TRBJ2-2; TRBD2 might be the D (6 bases). V was pared by 2 bases and J by 5 bases, with 6 bases between. The CDR3 is made up of 13 amino acids. Germline CDR1 reads MNHEY; CDR2 reads SVGAGI. The CDR3 DNA follows: TGTGCCAGCAGTTACGGGGGGACCGGGGAGCTGTTTTTT. The encoded protein is CASSYGGTGELFF.

The chain is built from TRBV27 and TRBJ2-3; 14 bases are shared with TRBD2. After removal of 5 bases from V and 6 bases from J, the junction contained 10 bases not matched to a gene. From germline, CDR1 is MNHEY and CDR2 SMNVEV (reference sequence). The CDR3 totals 17 residues. Here the CDR3 DNA reads TGTGCCAGCAGTAACCGCCCGGGACTAGCGGGGGCGGATACGCAGTATTTT. Its protein product is CASSNRPGLAGADTQYF.

With respect to this clone: At the DNA level, this CDR3 is encoded by other sequences in the same sample as well. The J gene is TRBJ2-5, the V gene TRBV25-1; D is possibly TRBD2 (6 bases). Germline V gene data show CDR1 as MGHDK and CDR2 as SYGVNS. Trimming cost V 3 bases and J 5 bases, with 10 bases left between them. The CDR3 extends over 13 amino acids. The CDR3 sequence is CASSEGGRETQYF. In DNA form, the CDR3 reads TGTGCCAGCAGTGAGGGGGGTCGGGAGACCCAGTACTTC.

J is TRBJ2-1 and V is TRBV28, with 10 bases aligning to TRBD2. There are 19 residues in the CDR3. The V gene end was trimmed by 5 bases and the J gene end by 3 bases; junction bases not matched to a gene: 16. In germline, CDR1 is MDHEN, CDR2 SYDVKM. For the CDR3, the DNA is TGTGCCAGCAGTCCCGATACCTATATACCTAGCGGGGGCTACAATGAGCAGTTCTTC. This sequence encodes CASSPDTYIPSGGYNEQFF.

Only one count was recorded for this clone. The rearrangement links TRBV7-8 to TRBJ2-2, with 9 positions matching TRBD2. Per germline, CDR1 SGHVS and CDR2 FQNEAQ. V lost 4 bases, J lost 5 bases, and 5 bases stayed unmatched. The CDR3 loop spans 15 amino acids. In DNA, the CDR3 is TGTGCCAGCAGCTCCATAGCGGGAGCGACCGGGGAGCTGTTTTTT. It yields the protein CASSSIAGATGELFF.

The chain combines TRBV11-2 with TRBJ1-2; 9 bases align to TRBD1. Germline trimming cut 5 bases from V and 2 bases from J; bases unmatched to any gene: 6. From germline, CDR1 is SGHAT and CDR2 FQNNGV. This CDR3 spans 15 amino acids. CDR3 residues: CASSRGTGNNYGYTF. CDR3 DNA: TGTGCCAGCAGCCGTGGGACAGGGAACAACTATGGCTACACCTTC.

The rearrangement joins TRBV27 to TRBJ1-2; 7 bases align to TRBD1. This CDR3 region has 15 residues. The ends lost 4 bases at V and 2 bases at J; junction bases unmatched: 7. Germline assignment: CDR1 MNHEY and CDR2 SMNVEV (reference sequence). The CDR3 protein is CASSSIGGANYGYTF. DNA of the CDR3: TGTGCCAGCAGTTCGATAGGGGGCGCAAACTATGGCTACACCTTC.

The V and J genes are TRBV10-3 and TRBJ2-1; D may be TRBD2 (5 bases). CDR3 length: 16 amino acids. V was pared by 2 bases and J by 4 bases, with 15 bases between. Germline V gene data show CDR1 as ENHRY and CDR2 as SYGVKD. The CDR3 protein is CAISEPSGQRYNEQFF. In nucleotides, the CDR3 is TGTGCCATCAGTGAGCCCAGCGGTCAGAGGTACAATGAGCAGTTCTTC.

The chain is built from TRBV7-2 and TRBJ2-5; TRBD1 aligns across 8 bases. The germline V gene encodes CDR1 SGHTA and CDR2 FQGNSA. With 0 bases clipped from V and 5 bases from J, the junction kept 5 bases outside the gene matches. This CDR3 contains 15 residues. Here the CDR3 reads CASSLARTGGETQYF. The DNA for the CDR3 is TGTGCCAGCAGCTTAGCGCGAACAGGGGGTGAGACCCAGTACTTC.

The V call is TRBV10-3, the J call TRBJ2-2; D gene ambiguous. V lost 8 bases and J 0 bases, leaving 10 bases between the germline ends. The CDR3 length is 14 residues. Germline CDR1 reads ENHRY; CDR2 reads SYGVKD. CDR3 nucleotides: TGTGCCATCGGCCAGACATCGAACACCGGGGAGCTGTTTTTT. Protein: CAIGQTSNTGELFF.

This chain joins TRBV7-9 and TRBJ2-1; 7 bases fit TRBD2. The CDR3 length is 16 residues. V shed 2 bases, J shed 5 bases, and the junction held 9 bases outside the gene matches. From germline, CDR1 is SEHNR and CDR2 FQNEAQ (reference sequence). CDR3 DNA sequence: TGTGCCAGCAGCTTAAATATAGCGGGTCCCGACAATGAGCAGTTCTTC. Encoded protein: CASSLNIAGPDNEQFF.

The chain couples TRBV4-3 to TRBJ1-1; 7 bases align to TRBD1. This CDR3 spans 14 amino acids. V was clipped by 3 bases and J by 0 bases; unmatched bases: 1. CDR1 is LGHNA and CDR2 is YSLEER in the germline V gene. The CDR3 DNA reads as TGCGCCAGCAGCCAGGACAGGTTGAACACTGAAGCTTTCTTT. Translating gives CASSQDRLNTEAFF.

The chain couples TRBV7-6 to TRBJ2-7; D is possibly TRBD1 (6 bases). The CDR3 spans 15 residues. V lost 6 bases, J lost 3 bases, and 18 bases lay in between. Germline values: CDR1 SGHVS, CDR2 FNYEAQ. The CDR3 coding sequence is TGTGCCAGCAGTGCGGGTGGGGGACAAGGCTACGAGCAGTACTTC. This translates into CASSAGGGQGYEQYF.

This rearrangement joins TRBV5-1 to TRBJ1-1; a weak D match, TRBD1 (6 bases). Germline loops: CDR1 SGHRS, CDR2 YFSETQ. V was cut by 5 bases and J by 2 bases, with 16 bases left in between. This CDR3 spans 15 amino acids. The CDR3 region is CASRRTGTSNTEAFF. The CDR3 nucleotides are TGCGCCAGCAGACGGACCGGGACAAGCAACACTGAAGCTTTCTTT.

V usage is TRBV27 and J usage is TRBJ1-1, with D tentatively TRBD1 (6 bases). From germline, CDR1 is MNHEY and CDR2 SMNVEV (reference sequence). There are 19 residues in the CDR3. Trimming stripped 7 bases from V and 4 bases from J, with 31 bases between. The CDR3 reads CASTTPYRDKGQRGTEAFF. The CDR3 bases are TGTGCCAGCACCACACCCTACCGGGACAAGGGGCAGAGAGGCACTGAAGCTTTCTTT.

V is TRBV5-1 and J is TRBJ1-2, with 9 bases fitting TRBD1. The CDR3 spans 16 residues. V lost 3 bases and J lost 3; bases outside the gene matches: 9. Looked up from germline, CDR1 is SGHRS and CDR2 is YFSETQ. The CDR3 DNA reads TGCGCCAGCAGCTCCGGACAGGGGCGGACTTACTATGGCTACACCTTC. This translates into CASSSGQGRTYYGYTF.

V is TRBV5-8 and J is TRBJ2-1; D remains unclear. The CDR3 sequence is 15 residues long. The germline CDR1 and CDR2 sequences are SGHTS and YDEGEE. Trimming cost V 0 bases and J 8 bases, with 15 bases left between them. The CDR3, as DNA: TGTGCCAGCAGCTTGGGCGTTTTGGGTCGGGATGAGCAGTTCTTC. This encodes CASSLGVLGRDEQFF. Drawing the rest from reference TRBV5-8 and TRBJ2-1, the complete variable domain is EAGVTQSPTHLIKTRGQQATLRCSPISGHTSVYWYQQALGLGLQFLLWYDEGEERNRGNFPPRFSGRQFPNYSSELNVNALELEDSALYLCASSLGVLGRDEQFFGPGTRLTVL.

The chain couples TRBV9 to TRBJ1-1; TRBD1 matches 10 bases. Trimming removed 3 bases from V and 5 bases from J; junction bases left unmatched: 10. Germline CDR1 is SGDLS and CDR2 is YYNGEE. The CDR3 totals 16 residues. The CDR3 sequence is CASSARQGARGTEAFF. The CDR3 DNA sequence: TGTGCCAGCAGCGCTCGACAGGGGGCGCGAGGGACTGAAGCTTTCTTT.

The chain joins TRBV5-6 to TRBJ2-3; the match to TRBD1 covers 9 bases. The CDR3 extends over 15 amino acids. J lost 2 bases, V lost 4 bases, and 5 bases had no gene match. CDR1 and CDR2 (germline): SGHDT, YYEEEE. CDR3 sequence (DNA): TGTGCCAGCAGCCCCGGGACAGGGAACACAGATACGCAGTATTTT. Its translation: CASSPGTGNTDTQYF.

The chain recombines TRBV6-6 with TRBJ2-7; possibly TRBD2 for D (5 bases). Germline-derived CDR1 and CDR2 are MNHNY and SVGAGI (reference sequence). The CDR3 is 15 amino acids. V shed 6 bases and J shed 4 bases, with 19 bases lying between them. CDR3 amino acids: CASRYPGGLPYEQYF. The CDR3 coding sequence is TGTGCCAGCAGATATCCCGGCGGACTTCCATACGAGCAGTACTTC.

The V gene is TRBV27, the J gene TRBJ2-7; D is perhaps TRBD2 (5 bases). Germline loops: CDR1 MNHEY, CDR2 SMNVEV (reference sequence). This CDR3 spans 13 amino acids. V was shortened by 2 bases and J by 4 bases, with 9 bases between the two germline ends. The CDR3 region is CASSLDKRYEQYF. CDR3 sequence (DNA): TGTGCCAGCAGTTTAGACAAGCGGTACGAGCAGTACTTC.

The chain employs TRBV9 and TRBJ1-2, with 7 bases matching TRBD1. Germline loops: CDR1 SGDLS, CDR2 YYNGEE. V dropped 3 bases and J dropped 2; count of bases not matched to a gene: 7. This CDR3 region has 15 residues. The CDR3 region has the DNA TGTGCCAGCAGCGCTTCGACAGGGTTCAACTATGGCTACACCTTC. Its protein is CASSASTGFNYGYTF.

The chain is built from TRBV7-9 and TRBJ2-1, with D perhaps TRBD1 (6 bases). The ends were cut back, 4 bases at V and 5 bases at J, with 18 bases in the middle. The CDR3 runs to 16 residues. Germline-derived CDR1 and CDR2 are SEHNR and FQNEAQ (reference sequence). In nucleotides, the CDR3 is TGTGCCAGCAGCTCGGCCAGGGCAGGGGCGGACAATGAGCAGTTCTTC. Encoded protein: CASSSARAGADNEQFF.

This chain links TRBV18 with TRBJ2-3; D perhaps matches TRBD2 (7 bases). Trimming pared 3 bases from V and 6 bases from J, leaving 13 bases between. CDR1 is KGHSH, CDR2 LQKENI, per germline. The length of the CDR3 is 14 residues. CDR3: CASSPGRGYDTQYF. Written as DNA, the CDR3 is TGTGCCAGCTCACCGGGGAGGGGGTACGATACGCAGTATTTT.

This clone was detected once. The chain employs TRBV18 and TRBJ1-1; 8 bases match TRBD1. Per germline, CDR1 KGHSH and CDR2 LQKENI. The V and J ends lost 3 bases and 7 bases, in that order; junction bases with no gene match: 7. CDR3 length: 14 residues. CDR3 region: CASSPIQGEYEAFF. Here the CDR3 DNA reads TGTGCCAGCTCACCCATACAGGGGGAGTATGAAGCTTTCTTT.

The chain combines TRBV4-3 with TRBJ2-6, with 8 bases identical to TRBD1. Germline CDR1 LGHNA, CDR2 YSLEER. The CDR3 contains 21 residues. V dropped 0 bases and J dropped 2; count of bases not matched to a gene: 15. CDR3 protein: CASSQDFHTGTGLAGANVLTF. As DNA, the CDR3 is TGCGCCAGCAGCCAAGACTTCCATACCGGGACAGGACTTGCTGGGGCCAACGTCCTGACTTTC.